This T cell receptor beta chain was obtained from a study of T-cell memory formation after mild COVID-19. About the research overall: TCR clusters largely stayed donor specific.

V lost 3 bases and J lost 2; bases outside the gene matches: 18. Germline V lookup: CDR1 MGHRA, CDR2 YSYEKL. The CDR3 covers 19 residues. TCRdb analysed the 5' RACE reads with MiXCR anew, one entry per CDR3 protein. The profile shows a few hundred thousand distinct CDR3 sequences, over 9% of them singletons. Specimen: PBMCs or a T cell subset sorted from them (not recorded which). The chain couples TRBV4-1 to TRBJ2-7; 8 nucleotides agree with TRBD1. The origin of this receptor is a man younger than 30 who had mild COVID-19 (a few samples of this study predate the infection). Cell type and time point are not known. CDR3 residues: CASSHQGGQATFTAYEQYF. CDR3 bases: TGCGCCAGCAGCCACCAGGGGGGACAGGCCACTTTTACCGCCTACGAGCAGTACTTC.